The next 21 T cell receptor beta chains were all read from a single sample in a study of blood T cell repertoires in COVID-19. The assay was immunoSEQ multiplex PCR, and TCRdb's table has in-frame clones only and misses some. The table lists fewer than 60,000 clones, 70% to 80% of them singletons, with roughly 25% in the top ten. The sequenced sample was peripheral blood. The receptors were sampled from a man aged 65-85 years with acute or convalescent COVID-19.

The V gene is TRBV27, the J gene TRBJ2-3, with 11 bases aligning to TRBD2. This CDR3 spans 17 amino acids. The germline V gene encodes CDR1 MNHEY and CDR2 SMNVEV (reference sequence). Unmatched junction bases numbered 9, after V lost 3 bases and J lost 4 bases. CDR3 residues: CASSFSGLAGGADTQYF. CDR3 DNA: TGTGCCAGCAGTTTCTCAGGTCTAGCGGGGGGCGCAGATACGCAGTATTTT.

The chain joins TRBV6-5 to TRBJ1-5, with 7 bases identical to TRBD1. Germline V gives CDR1 MNHEY, CDR2 SVGAGI. The V and J ends lost 10 bases and 5 bases, in that order; junction bases with no gene match: 8. The CDR3 sequence is 13 residues long. This CDR3 reads CATADRWDQPQHF. CDR3 bases: TGTGCCACCGCGGACAGGTGGGATCAGCCCCAGCATTTT.

V gene TRBV11-3 combines with J gene TRBJ2-1; TRBD2 is a possible D gene (6 bases). V dropped 5 bases and J dropped 7 bases, with 12 bases sitting between them. CDR1 SGHNT and CDR2 YENEEA come from the germline V gene. The CDR3 extends over 13 amino acids. For the CDR3, the DNA is TGTGCCAGCAGCCTAGCGAGGGTGAATGAGCAGTTCTTC. Its protein product is CASSLARVNEQFF.

The genes are TRBV2 and TRBJ2-6, with D possibly TRBD2 on 5 matching bases. Trimming cost V 6 bases and J 0 bases, with 12 bases left between them. The V gene's germline CDR1 is SNHLY and CDR2 FYNNEI. The CDR3 length is 16 residues. DNA of the CDR3: TGTGCCAGCAGGCCAGACGGACTCTCTGGGGCCAACGTCCTGACTTTC. Amino acids: CASRPDGLSGANVLTF.

The V gene is TRBV6-1, the J gene TRBJ2-6, with D tentatively TRBD2 (5 bases). Germline loops: CDR1 MNHNS, CDR2 SASEGT. The CDR3 has 15 amino acids. Trimming pared 3 bases from V and 2 bases from J, leaving 8 bases between. The CDR3 is CASSDDGAGANVLTF. CDR3 coding DNA: TGTGCCAGCAGTGACGACGGGGCTGGGGCCAACGTCCTGACTTTC.

This rearrangement joins TRBV30 to TRBJ1-5; 8 positions match TRBD1. Trimming removed 7 bases from V and 7 bases from J; junction bases left unmatched: 3. This CDR3 is 11 amino acids long. CDR1 is GTSNPN and CDR2 is SVGIG in the germline V gene (reference sequence). CDR3 sequence (DNA): TGTGCCTCGGGACAGGCCCAGCCCCAGCATTTT. Protein sequence: CASGQAQPQHF. The full variable domain, rest sourced from reference TRBV30 and TRBJ1-5, is SQTIHQWPATLVQPVGSPLSLECTVEGTSNPNLYWYRQAAGRGLQLLFYSVGIGQISSEVPQNLSASRPQDRQFILSSKKLLLSDSGFYLCASGQAQPQHFGDGTRLSIL.

V usage is TRBV6-1 and J usage is TRBJ2-7, with D possibly being TRBD1 (6 bases). The CDR3 totals 13 residues. V lost 1 base and J lost 6, with 10 bases in between. Germline CDR1 is MNHNS and CDR2 is SASEGT. CDR3 bases: TGTGCCAGCAGTGAAGACAGGGCGATCGAGCAGTACTTC. It encodes CASSEDRAIEQYF.

This clone was seen only a few times. Other nucleotide sequences from this sample produce the same CDR3. The genes are TRBV27 and TRBJ2-2, with 7 bases fitting TRBD1. CDR1 is MNHEY, CDR2 SMNVEV, per germline (reference sequence). With V trimmed by 8 bases and J by 0 bases, 3 bases remained unmatched. There are 14 residues in the CDR3. CDR3 sequence reads: CASRGTANTGELFF. The CDR3 DNA is TGTGCCAGCCGAGGGACAGCGAACACCGGGGAGCTGTTTTTT.

The chain has TRBV18 and TRBJ1-5, with D possibly being TRBD1 (6 bases). The CDR3 is made up of 15 amino acids. Per the germline V gene, CDR1 is KGHSH and CDR2 is LQKENI. V was trimmed by 5 bases and J by 0 bases, leaving 11 bases between them. As DNA, the CDR3 is TGTGCCAGCTCATCGGGACACAATAGCAATCAGCCCCAGCATTTT. This codes for CASSSGHNSNQPQHF.

This clone was seen only a few times. The gene calls are TRBV11-2 and TRBJ2-5; TRBD1 agrees at 8 bases. Losses at the gene ends were 5 bases for V and 7 bases for J; bases not matched to a gene: 9. CDR1 and CDR2 (germline): SGHAT, FQNNGV. The CDR3 has 14 residues. In DNA form, the CDR3 reads TGTGCCAGCAGCCGACAGGGGCAGGGGGTGACCCAGTACTTC. It specifies CASSRQGQGVTQYF.

The rearrangement links TRBV6-6 to TRBJ2-1, with 12 positions matching TRBD2. The CDR3 runs 15 residues. With 6 bases clipped from V and 4 bases from J, the junction kept 4 bases outside the gene matches. Germline V gene lookup returns CDR1 MNHNY and CDR2 SVGAGI (reference sequence). The CDR3 region is CASSRGTSGYNEQFF. CDR3 in DNA: TGTGCCAGCAGCCGCGGGACTAGCGGGTACAATGAGCAGTTCTTC.

The V and J genes are TRBV6-5 and TRBJ1-1; 7 bases align to TRBD1. Trimming removed 4 bases from V and 3 bases from J; junction bases left unmatched: 5. The CDR3 has 14 amino acids. Germline V lookup: CDR1 MNHEY, CDR2 SVGAGI. For the CDR3, the DNA is TGTGCCAGCAGTTCAACAGGGGTTGACACTGAAGCTTTCTTT. Protein: CASSSTGVDTEAFF.

This chain uses TRBV7-9 with TRBJ1-6; TRBD1 matches at 7 bases. V lost 2 bases and J lost 7; bases outside the gene matches: 5. CDR3 length: 15 residues. The germline CDR1 and CDR2 sequences are SEHNR and FQNEAQ (reference sequence). The CDR3 sequence: CASSLRGGFNSPLHF. Here the CDR3 DNA reads TGTGCCAGCAGCTTACGAGGGGGCTTCAATTCACCCCTCCACTTT.

The chain has TRBV14 and TRBJ2-7; 7 bases are a match to TRBD2. The length of the CDR3 is 17 residues. The V segment lost 2 bases and the J segment 6 bases; nucleotides outside the gene matches: 16. Germline loops: CDR1 SGHDN, CDR2 FVKESK. The CDR3 sequence is CASSQLAWEGVQPEQYF. The DNA of the CDR3 is TGTGCCAGCAGCCAACTAGCGTGGGAGGGAGTCCAGCCCGAGCAGTACTTC.

CDR3 region: CSVGKTGTGGETQYF. In nucleotides, the CDR3 is TGCAGCGTCGGCAAGACTGGGACAGGGGGTGAGACCCAGTACTTC. This chain joins TRBV29-1 and TRBJ2-5; 11 bases align to TRBD1. The J segment lost 5 bases and the V segment lost 6 bases, leaving 11 bases of the junction unmatched. The CDR3 is made up of 15 amino acids. CDR1 is SQVTM and CDR2 is ANQGSEA in the germline V gene.

This sequence joins TRBV19 and TRBJ1-5; D unresolved. V lost 7 bases and J lost 0, with 7 bases in between. The germline CDR1 and CDR2 sequences are LNHDA and SQIVND (reference sequence). The CDR3 is made up of 13 amino acids. In DNA form, the CDR3 reads TGTGCCAGTATGGACTATAGCAATCAGCCCCAGCATTTT. Residues: CASMDYSNQPQHF.

Only a few counts were recorded for this clone. V and J are TRBV27 and TRBJ2-7; 8 positions agree with TRBD1. Germline V lookup: CDR1 MNHEY, CDR2 SMNVEV (reference sequence). CDR3 length: 14 amino acids. The junction had 4 bases not matched to a gene; V was cut back by 4 bases and J by 2 bases. The CDR3 loop reads CASSSQGGPYEQYF. The CDR3 DNA follows: TGTGCCAGCAGTTCACAGGGGGGACCCTACGAGCAGTACTTC.

The CDR3 DNA is TGTGCCAGCAGCCTCCATAGCGGGGGAAGGACAGATACGCAGTATTTT. This gives the protein CASSLHSGGRTDTQYF. This chain uses TRBV3-1 (or the pseudogene TRBV3-2) with TRBJ2-3, with TRBD2 matching 9 bases. The germline gives CDR1 LGHDT, CDR2 YNNKEL (reference sequence). J lost 3 bases, V lost 4 bases, and 8 bases had no gene match. This CDR3 comprises 16 residues.

This sequence joins TRBV3-1 (or the pseudogene TRBV3-2) and TRBJ1-1; perhaps TRBD1 as D (6 bases). The CDR3 contains 15 residues. V lost 4 bases and J 4 bases, leaving 16 bases between the germline ends. Germline V gene data show CDR1 as LGHDT and CDR2 as YNNKEL (reference sequence). This chain's CDR3 is CASSPQGGAGTEAFF. Written as DNA, the CDR3 is TGTGCCAGCAGCCCTCAAGGGGGGGCGGGCACTGAAGCTTTCTTT.

The chain carries TRBV6-5 and TRBJ2-7, with D unresolved. Trimming removed 5 bases from V and 1 base from J, with 6 bases in between. CDR3 length equals 12 residues. CDR1 MNHEY and CDR2 SVGAGI come from the germline V gene. In nucleotides, the CDR3 is TGTGCCAGCAGTATACTATCCTACGAGCAGTACTTC. Its translation: CASSILSYEQYF.

The chain combines TRBV6-5 with TRBJ1-5; 9 bases map to TRBD1. The V gene's germline CDR1 is MNHEY and CDR2 SVGAGI. This CDR3 region has 15 residues. V shed 6 bases and J 5 bases; nucleotides not matched to a gene: 8. The CDR3 DNA follows: TGTGCCAGCAGCCAGGACAGGGGAGGTGATCAGCCCCAGCATTTT. As protein: CASSQDRGGDQPQHF.